Each of the 10 T cell receptor beta chains below was sequenced from the same sample in a study of T-cell reconstitution after alpha-beta-depleted transplantation in children. During its preparation, the TCRbeta library received unique molecular identifiers. Each CDR3 protein gets one entry after TCRdb re-called the PCR reads with MiXCR. The profile shows 150,000 to 250,000 distinct CDR3 sequences, 13% to 15% of them singletons. The source material was PBMCs from the stem cell graft donor, sampled from the stem cell graft. Every receptor here comes from a human donor who donated a stem cell graft to a child with acute lymphoblastic leukemia.

This clonotype was observed many times. The CDR3 sequence: CASGTSGLSSYNEQFF. The CDR3 DNA sequence: TGCGCCAGCGGGACCAGCGGCTTGAGCTCCTACAATGAGCAGTTCTTC. The rearrangement uses TRBV5-1 and TRBJ2-1; the D call may be TRBD1 or TRBD2 (5 bases each). There are 16 residues in the CDR3. V lost 7 bases and J 0 bases, leaving 17 bases between the germline ends. Per germline, CDR1 SGHRS and CDR2 YFSETQ.

Comments on this clonotype: The junction departs from the called germline gene at one end, perhaps through a read error. The chain links TRBV14 to TRBJ2-7; D gene ambiguous. Germline V CDR1 and CDR2: SGHDN, FVKESK. The CDR3 extends over 15 amino acids. CDR3 protein: CGSSPYRAVVGEQYF. CDR3 nucleotide sequence: TGTGGCAGCAGCCCCTACCGGGCGGTGGTGGGCGAGCAGTACTTC.

Concerning this clonotype itself: The DNA is omitted, as the CDR3 cannot be located on it reliably, and the CDR3 follows TCRdb's listing. The chain carries TRBV7-5 and TRBJ1-5; the table's D call of TRBD1 was not tested on the DNA. TRBV7-5 is a known pseudogene. The CDR3 is 19 amino acids in total, end residues counted. The CDR3 here is CISVPEAPGQGEDNQPQHF.

This clonotype was recorded at least ten times. The genes are TRBV20-1 and TRBJ2-3; D may match TRBD1 or TRBD2 (6 bases each). There are 17 residues in the CDR3. Germline CDR1 DFQATT, CDR2 SNEGSKA (reference sequence). V lost 5 bases to trimming and J lost 0 bases, with 21 bases between them. The CDR3, as DNA: TGCAGTGCTGGAGGGGGTCACGGGAGTCAAAGCACAGATACGCAGTATTTT. It codes for CSAGGGHGSQSTDTQYF.

This clonotype was seen repeatedly, ten times or more. V and J are TRBV12-3 or TRBV12-4 and TRBJ1-1; TRBD1 matches at 7 bases. The CDR3 has 15 residues. Trimming at V came to 5 bases and at J to 1 base, leaving 7 bases not matched to a gene. CDR3 sequence reads: CASSTKQGTNTEAFF. In DNA, the CDR3 is TGTGCCAGCAGTACCAAACAGGGGACGAACACTGAAGCTTTCTTT.

This clonotype came up many times. The chain couples TRBV9 to TRBJ2-3; 12 nucleotides agree with TRBD1. The CDR3 is 16 amino acids. Per the germline V gene, CDR1 is SGDLS and CDR2 is YYNGEE. V was pared by 2 bases and J by 6 bases, with 7 bases of the junction left unmatched. The CDR3 region is CASSVRGDRGHDTQYF. In DNA, the CDR3 is TGTGCCAGCAGCGTCCGGGGGGACAGGGGGCATGATACGCAGTATTTT.

This clonotype was seen many times. The chain recombines TRBV7-9 with TRBJ1-2; TRBD1 aligns across 7 bases. The junction had 11 bases not matched to a gene; V was cut back by 8 bases and J by 2 bases. Germline CDR1 and CDR2: SEHNR and FQNEAQ (reference sequence). The CDR3 is made up of 15 amino acids. CDR3 region: CASGRTGDSNYGYTF. The CDR3 DNA follows: TGTGCCAGCGGACGAACAGGGGATTCAAACTATGGCTACACCTTC.

In this sample, this clonotype turned up many times. V usage is TRBV12-3 or TRBV12-4 and J usage is TRBJ2-1; D is unclear. The CDR3 extends over 11 amino acids. The ends were cut back, 4 bases at V and 9 bases at J, with 7 bases in the middle. Here the CDR3 reads CASSYQAEQFF. Here the CDR3 DNA reads TGTGCCAGCAGTTATCAAGCTGAGCAGTTCTTC.

In its sample, this clonotype was seen many times. V and J are TRBV29-1 and TRBJ1-1, with a tentative D call TRBD1 (6 bases). The CDR3 runs 14 residues. Deletions cut 7 bases from V and 1 base from J, with 16 bases between. CDR1 SQVTM and CDR2 ANQGSEA come from the germline V gene. CDR3 loop: CSATFGQRNTEAFF. For the CDR3, the DNA is TGCAGCGCCACATTTGGACAGCGGAACACTGAAGCTTTCTTT.

This clonotype was seen repeatedly, ten times or more. The chain couples TRBV28 to TRBJ2-6, with D possibly TRBD2 on 5 matching bases. V lost 3 bases to trimming and J lost 1 base, with 7 bases between them. Looked up from germline, CDR1 is MDHEN and CDR2 is SYDVKM. The CDR3 runs 15 residues. CDR3 in amino acids: CASSFEGSGANVLTF. The CDR3, as DNA: TGTGCCAGCAGTTTCGAGGGATCTGGGGCCAACGTCCTGACTTTC. The whole variable domain, filled in from reference TRBV28 and TRBJ2-6, reads DVKVTQSSRYLVKRTGEKVFLECVQDMDHENMFWYRQDPGLGLRLIYFSYDVKMKEKGDIPEGYSVSREKKERFSLILESASTNQTSMYLCASSFEGSGANVLTFGAGSRLTVL.